A selection of T cell receptor beta chains follows, all from one sample in a study of shared clonotypes between healthy human individuals. Clones were read by immunoSEQ multiplex PCR, and TCRdb kept only the in-frame ones, dropping some. This sample carries 2 million to 2.5 million clones, about 95% of them seen once, and the ten largest clones take 0.9% to 1.3%. Material: naive CD8+ T cells sorted from blood. These receptors were obtained from a man aged 18 to 29 in good health. Both conserved end residues are part of each CDR3. D genes are given only for firm matches. Clone size, where shown, is once, few, many, or a class for clones that have expanded.

>TRBJ2-7|14|TRBD1|TRBV4-2|.
CASSQLTGGYEQYF
TGTGCCAGCAGCCAATTGACAGGGGGCTACGAGCAGTACTTC
>TRBJ2-5|12|.|TRBV6-5|once
CASTSQGETQYF
TGTGCCAGCACTTCACAGGGAGAGACCCAGTACTTC
>TRBJ2-5|16|TRBD2|TRBV10-2|.
CASSEVAAGETETQYF
TGCGCCAGCAGTGAGGTGGCTGCGGGAGAGACAGAGACCCAGTACTTC
>TRBJ2-5|14|.|TRBV27|.
CASSHTGIEETQYF
TGTGCCAGCAGCCATACAGGGATTGAGGAGACCCAGTACTTC
>TRBJ2-2|12|.|TRBV5-6|few
CASSINTGELFF
TGTGCCAGCAGCATAAACACCGGGGAGCTGTTTTTT
>TRBJ2-4|17|.|TRBV28|.
CASTLSWGARVQNIQYF
TGTGCCAGCACCCTAAGTTGGGGGGCCCGAGTCCAAAACATTCAGTACTTC
>TRBJ2-3|15|.|TRBV19|.
CASRSRDLDADTQYF
TGTGCCAGTAGATCCCGGGACCTAGACGCAGATACGCAGTATTTT
>TRBJ2-7|14|TRBD2|TRBV7-9|.
CASSRGLAVYEQYF
TGTGCCAGCAGCCGGGGACTAGCGGTCTACGAGCAGTACTTC
>TRBJ1-1|13|.|TRBV29-1|few
CSVDDRTNTEAFF
TGCAGCGTTGATGACAGGACGAACACTGAAGCTTTCTTT
>TRBJ2-4|11|.|TRBV7-3|.
CASSLEHPQYF
TGTGCCAGCAGCTTAGAACACCCGCAATACTTC
>TRBJ2-5|14|.|TRBV15|.
CATSGHRRPETQYF
TGTGCCACCAGCGGCCATCGCCGGCCAGAGACCCAGTACTTC
>TRBJ2-7|15|.|TRBV4-1|.
CASSQEDSGNYEQYF
TGCGCCAGCAGCCAAGAGGACAGTGGGAACTACGAGCAGTACTTC
>TRBJ2-7|14|.|TRBV28|once
CASSLRGRTYEQYF
TGTGCCAGCAGTTTACGGGGGCGCACCTACGAGCAGTACTTC
>TRBJ2-7|15|TRBD1|TRBV14|.
CASSHGPGQGYEQYF
TGTGCCAGCAGCCACGGACCGGGACAGGGCTACGAGCAGTACTTC
>TRBJ2-7|12|.|TRBV27|once
CASSPSSYEQYF
TGTGCCAGCAGTCCTTCTAGTTACGAGCAGTACTTC
>TRBJ2-5|18|TRBD1|TRBV5-1|.
CASSLDGGQRLKGETQYF
TGCGCCAGCAGCTTGGATGGGGGACAGCGTCTTAAGGGTGAGACCCAGTACTTC
>TRBJ2-7|13|TRBD1|TRBV29-1|.
CSVEDTGGYEQYF
TGCAGCGTTGAAGACACAGGGGGCTACGAGCAGTACTTC
>TRBJ2-1|16|.|TRBV6-6|.
CASSPVKATLINEQFF
TGTGCCAGCAGTCCCGTAAAGGCTACCTTGATCAATGAGCAGTTCTTC
>TRBJ1-1|13|.|TRBV10-3|.
CAISGVGNTEAFF
TGTGCCATCAGTGGTGTGGGAAACACTGAAGCTTTCTTT
>TRBJ2-7|13|TRBD1|TRBV2|.
CASIPGQGYEQYF
TGTGCCAGCATACCCGGACAGGGCTACGAGCAGTACTTC
>TRBJ2-7|16|.|TRBV7-8|.
CASSLAEGYDGYEQYF
TGTGCCAGCAGCTTAGCTGAGGGGTACGATGGCTACGAGCAGTACTTC
>TRBJ1-5|15|.|TRBV23-1|.
CASSQFWTVCQPQHF
TGCGCCAGCAGTCAATTTTGGACAGTTTGTCAGCCCCAGCATTTT
>TRBJ2-1|13|.|TRBV28|.
CASVADGNNEQFF
TGTGCCAGCGTTGCCGACGGAAACAATGAGCAGTTCTTC
>TRBJ1-2|14|.|TRBV5-1|.
CASSFGTDDYGYTF
TGCGCCAGCAGCTTTGGGACTGACGACTATGGCTACACCTTC
>TRBJ1-1|13|.|TRBV30|.
CAWSATAGTEAFF
TGTGCCTGGAGTGCCACAGCGGGCACTGAAGCTTTCTTT
>TRBJ1-1|16|.|TRBV9|.
CASSPFLPGKNTEAFF
TGTGCCAGCAGCCCATTCCTTCCAGGGAAAAACACTGAAGCTTTCTTT
>TRBJ2-7|18|TRBD1|TRBV18|few
CASSPPVGAGQGPYEQYF
TGTGCCAGCTCACCACCAGTGGGGGCGGGACAGGGGCCTTACGAGCAGTACTTC
>TRBJ1-1|13|.|TRBV27|.
CASSRGLYTEAFF
TGTGCCAGCAGTCGAGGATTGTACACTGAAGCTTTCTTT
>TRBJ2-3|17|.|TRBV11-1|.
CASSLAFRGTSTDTQYF
TGTGCCAGCAGCTTAGCGTTTCGGGGAACTAGCACAGATACGCAGTATTTT
>TRBJ1-1|19|.|TRBV18|.
CASSPTSTPLLGPDTEAFF
TGTGCCAGCTCACCCACCTCGACCCCTCTACTAGGGCCGGACACTGAAGCTTTCTTT
>TRBJ2-2|12|.|TRBV5-4|.
CASVYDTGELFF
TGTGCCAGCGTCTATGACACCGGGGAGCTGTTTTTT